The clone carrying this T cell receptor beta chain was picked up many times. Its cognate antigen is unknown. Unmatched junction bases numbered 6, after V lost 7 bases and J lost 5 bases. The CDR3 totals 14 residues. Germline CDR1 and CDR2: MGHDK and SYGVNS. These data belong to a study of T-cell memory formation after mild COVID-19. Broader study findings: Some clones that responded were present in memory (sampled pre-infection), which suggests cross-reactive memory joined.

MiXCR was run by TCRdb on the 5' RACE reads, yielding one entry per CDR3 protein. There are approximately 7,700 distinct CDR3 sequences in the sample; approximately 31% occur only once, and 55% lies in the top ten. The sequence came from an adult woman who had mild COVID-19 (a few samples of this study predate the infection). Cell type and time point are not known. Sequencing used PBMCs or a T cell subset sorted from them (not recorded which). The chain recombines TRBV25-1 with TRBJ2-1, with 9 bases matching TRBD1. CDR3 amino acids: CASKRTGEHNEQFF. The CDR3 DNA reads as TGTGCCAGCAAAAGGACAGGGGAACACAATGAGCAGTTCTTC.